What follows are 13 T cell receptor beta chains derived from one specimen sequenced in a study of blood T cell repertoires in COVID-19. Using immunoSEQ multiplex PCR, the repertoire was profiled, and TCRdb retains in-frame clones only, with some absent. The sample has fewer than 300,000 clones, more than 75% seen once. The sample was PBMCs or T cells enriched from blood (not recorded which). Receptors originate from a woman between 40 and 55 years old with acute COVID-19.

The chain combines TRBV30 with TRBJ2-1; D is uncertain. Germline lookup yields CDR1 GTSNPN and CDR2 SVGIG (reference sequence). Trimming shortened V by 3 bases and J by 9 bases, and 9 bases separated the two germline ends. The CDR3 loop spans 11 amino acids. DNA for the CDR3: TGTGCCTGGAGGACAAGTTCTGAGCAGTTCTTC. Protein product: CAWRTSSEQFF.

The chain couples TRBV7-8 to TRBJ2-7, with TRBD2 matching over 13 bases. The CDR3 is 19 residues long. Trimming removed 5 bases from V and 6 bases from J; junction bases left unmatched: 19. Germline V gene lookup returns CDR1 SGHVS and CDR2 FQNEAQ. CDR3 DNA: TGTGCCAGCAGCCGAAAGGGGGGGTCGGGACTAGCGGGATCGGGCGAGCAGTACTTC. Protein product: CASSRKGGSGLAGSGEQYF. The complete variable domain, with remaining parts taken from reference TRBV7-8 and TRBJ2-7, reads GAGVSQSPRYKVAKRGQDVALRCDPISGHVSLFWYQQALGQGPEFLTYFQNEAQLDKSGLPSDRFFAERPEGSVSTLKIQRTQQEDSAVYLCASSRKGGSGLAGSGEQYFGPGTRLTVT.

This CDR3 is CASSLLGGYTF. In nucleotides, the CDR3 is TGTGCCAGCAGTTTACTAGGTGGCTACACCTTC. The gene calls are TRBV28 and TRBJ1-2; D ambiguous. Germline CDR1 MDHEN, CDR2 SYDVKM. V dropped 2 bases and J dropped 7 bases, with 5 bases sitting between them. CDR3 size: 11 residues.

V usage is TRBV6-5 and J usage is TRBJ1-2; no clear D. Trimming shortened V by 1 base and J by 8 bases, and 11 bases separated the two germline ends. The CDR3 is made up of 13 amino acids. Germline assignment: CDR1 MNHEY and CDR2 SVGAGI. The CDR3 spells CASSYLDMRGYTF. DNA of the CDR3: TGTGCCAGCAGTTACTTGGATATGCGGGGCTACACCTTC.

The V call is TRBV12-3 or TRBV12-4, the J call TRBJ1-1; a possible D gene is TRBD1 (6 bases). CDR3 size: 13 residues. Trimming shortened V by 8 bases and J by 0 bases, and 10 bases separated the two germline ends. CDR3 protein: CASHTGMNTEAFF. CDR3 bases: TGTGCCAGCCACACAGGGATGAACACTGAAGCTTTCTTT.

The sample holds a few counts of this clone. The J gene is TRBJ1-1, the V gene TRBV2, with TRBD1 as a possible D gene (5 bases). This CDR3 spans 13 amino acids. V lost 9 bases, J lost 0 bases, and 11 bases lay in between. Germline-derived CDR1 and CDR2 are SNHLY and FYNNEI. The CDR3 spells CASSDTMNTEAFF. Written as DNA, the CDR3 is TGTGCCAGTTCGGACACCATGAACACTGAAGCTTTCTTT.

This clone was detected once. V usage is TRBV5-1 and J usage is TRBJ2-1; 10 nucleotides align to TRBD2. Germline CDR1 is SGHRS and CDR2 is YFSETQ. With V trimmed by 0 bases and J by 6 bases, 6 bases remained unmatched. The CDR3 is made up of 16 amino acids. CDR3: CASSLAASGGRNEQFF. The CDR3 DNA reads as TGCGCCAGCAGCTTGGCGGCTAGCGGGGGCCGCAATGAGCAGTTCTTC.

The J gene is TRBJ1-2, the V gene TRBV4-1, with D possibly being TRBD1 (6 bases). V lost 2 bases and J 4 bases, leaving 14 bases between the germline ends. There are 15 residues in the CDR3. Per germline, CDR1 MGHRA and CDR2 YSYEKL. CDR3 region: CASSQQNRESYGYTF. The CDR3 DNA follows: TGCGCCAGCAGCCAACAAAACAGGGAGTCCTATGGCTACACCTTC.

V gene TRBV12-3 or TRBV12-4 combines with J gene TRBJ1-1; D unresolved. Trimming removed 3 bases from V and 4 bases from J, with 9 bases in between. The CDR3 totals 13 residues. DNA for the CDR3: TGTGCCAGCAGTTTGAACAGCATCACTGAAGCTTTCTTT. Translating it yields CASSLNSITEAFF.

The chain carries TRBV5-1 and TRBJ2-7, with D perhaps TRBD2 (6 bases). Germline V lookup: CDR1 SGHRS, CDR2 YFSETQ. The length of the CDR3 is 14 residues. With 0 bases removed from V and 6 bases from J, the gap between germline ends came to 13 bases. The CDR3 is CASSLGAGIGEQYF. The CDR3 DNA sequence: TGCGCCAGCAGCTTGGGCGCGGGGATTGGCGAGCAGTACTTC.

This clone was counted only a few times. The V gene is TRBV29-1, the J gene TRBJ1-1; no reliable D call. Germline V CDR1 and CDR2: SQVTM, ANQGSEA. The CDR3 covers 15 residues. V was pared by 3 bases and J by 4 bases, with 18 bases between. DNA of the CDR3: TGCAGCGTTGAGCGGTCACCGAACGTGGGCACTGAAGCTTTCTTT. Its translation is CSVERSPNVGTEAFF.

This clone has just one count. The J gene is TRBJ1-5, the V gene TRBV2, with TRBD1 as a possible D gene (6 bases). The V gene lost 8 bases and the J gene lost 0 bases, with 14 bases spanning the gap. The V gene's germline CDR1 is SNHLY and CDR2 FYNNEI. This CDR3 spans 15 amino acids. The CDR3 sequence: CASGGGQYSNQPQHF. The CDR3 DNA reads as TGTGCCAGCGGTGGAGGACAGTATAGCAATCAGCCCCAGCATTTT.

The chain carries TRBV27 and TRBJ1-2, with 7 nucleotides matching TRBD1. Per the germline V gene, CDR1 is MNHEY and CDR2 is SMNVEV (reference sequence). V lost 3 bases, J lost 4 bases, and 14 bases stayed unmatched. The CDR3 consists of 17 residues. CDR3 loop: CASSFTRGAGGAYGYTF. The CDR3 DNA sequence: TGTGCCAGCAGTTTTACAAGGGGGGCAGGGGGTGCCTATGGCTACACCTTC.